This TCR beta chain was profiled in a study of blood T cell repertoires in COVID-19 (dated by TCRdb to 2020 to 2021). In the study overall: Samples covering the acute and convalescent phases of COVID-19 were provided by collaborators in the United States, Italy and Spain. Nearly every sample came with metadata listing a de-identified subject ID, COVID-19 status, age in years and sex. HLA class I and class II types, where available, came from metadata supplied by the sample provider rather than from assay-based typing. The material from the prospective study consisted of cDNA or gDNA derived from T cells, B-cell-depleted T cells, or PBMCs. The repertoires were released in a freely available public database meant as a resource for research on the immune response to SARS-CoV-2. Subjects who had been exposed to COVID-19, were actively infected with it, or had recovered from it provided the deeply sampled blood TCRbeta repertoires that made up the dataset. Samples came from the ongoing ImmuneRACE study (first 160 participants) plus 1,254 subjects from 6 global collaborators.

The immunoSEQ Assay, a bias-controlled multiplex PCR, was used to amplify TCRbeta CDR3 regions from genomic DNA. Regarding the original processing steps: Nucleated cell counts per sample were estimated from amplification of reference gene primers within the assay. To quantify the absolute abundance of each unique TCRbeta CDR3 rearrangement, sequence reads were collapsed and filtered. For each sample, productive Simpson clonality was calculated as the square root of Simpson's diversity index over productive rearrangements. TCRdb stores this immuneACCESS table with in-frame sequences only. Part of the clones is absent; in the studies checked, under half of the shortfall reflects unresolved V genes, and no reason is known for the rest. V and J calls and clone size are those listed in that table; D and trimming were worked out from the DNA. Present in this sample are about 170,000 clones, around four fifths of which were seen just once. Of the sample, around 20% is held by the ten largest clones.

A distance of 11 bases separates the germline ends of V and J, which lose 1 base and 1 base respectively. Via the germline V gene (reference sequence), CDR1 is LNHDA and CDR2 SQIVND. Counted from cysteine to phenylalanine, this CDR3 has 15 amino acids. Only the CDR3 region is kept as DNA, spanning 45 bases read in frame from base 1. In the case of this clone: Its antigen specificity is not known. Base qualities are not recorded, but no much larger clone differs from it by a single base.

Study-wide findings and limitations: Clinical and demographic metadata were provided uncurated, with the amount varying by source and participant.

Samples from volunteer blood donors who had recovered from COVID-19 were contributed by a second Seattle source. Collaborating institutions collected whole blood in K2EDTA tubes following their own protocols. Collaborator samples were shipped for TCRbeta analysis as frozen whole blood, isolated PBMCs, or DNA extracted from either sample type. The sequence joins TRBV19 to TRBJ2-7; TRBD1 is a weak D gene call, 5 bases matching. This sequence originates from a woman in her sixties or seventies who had recovered from COVID-19. Sequencing was done on a sample of peripheral blood. The DNA reads as follows: TGTGCCAGTAGTATAGGCCAGGGTGGATCCTACGAGCAGTACTTC. Translated, this gives CASSIGQGGSYEQYF.